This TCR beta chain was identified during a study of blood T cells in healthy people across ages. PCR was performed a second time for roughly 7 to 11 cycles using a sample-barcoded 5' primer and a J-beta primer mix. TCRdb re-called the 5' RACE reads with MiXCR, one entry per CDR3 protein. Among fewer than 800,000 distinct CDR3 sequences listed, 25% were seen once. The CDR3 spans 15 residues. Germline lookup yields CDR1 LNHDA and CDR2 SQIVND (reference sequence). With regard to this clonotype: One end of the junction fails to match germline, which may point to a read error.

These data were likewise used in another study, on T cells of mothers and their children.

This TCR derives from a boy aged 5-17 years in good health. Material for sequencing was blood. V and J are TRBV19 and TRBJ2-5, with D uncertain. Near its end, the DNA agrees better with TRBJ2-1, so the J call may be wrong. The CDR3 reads CASSMYGRVNNDQFF. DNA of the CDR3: TGTGCCAGTAGTATGTATGGGCGTGTTAACAATGACCAGTTCTTC.